The text below deals with one T cell receptor (beta chain). The CDR3 is 17 amino acids. Per the germline V gene, CDR1 is SEHNR and CDR2 is FQNEAQ (reference sequence). J was trimmed by 1 base and V by 5 bases; bases with no gene match: 7. The data are from a study of blood T cell repertoires in COVID-19. Study at large: COVID-19 samples, acute and convalescent, were from the United States, Italy and Spain. The cDNA or gDNA used as material had been derived from T cells, B-cell-depleted T cells, or PBMCs.

Authors' data handling: Using reference gene primer amplification, nucleated cell counts were estimated. Data came from immunoSEQ multiplex PCR; TCRdb stores just in-frame clones and leaves some out. The D gene and trimming were derived from the DNA, and the V and J assignments and clone size from that table. The data hold fewer than 200,000 clones, with over 70% observed a single time. Sequencing was done on a sample of peripheral blood. The J gene is TRBJ2-3, the V gene TRBV7-9; 12 bases agree with TRBD2. The clonotype comes from a woman aged 70-85 years who had recovered from COVID-19. The CDR3 DNA follows: TGTGCCAGCAGCCCTAGCGGGGGGGCCTGGGGCACAGATACGCAGTATTTT. Protein: CASSPSGGAWGTDTQYF.